These 13 T cell receptor beta chains share one sample of origin, sequenced in a study of blood T cell repertoires in COVID-19. The method was immunoSEQ multiplex PCR; TCRdb's version includes in-frame clones alone and lacks a portion of them. The sample shows a few hundred thousand clones, around 84% of them seen only once. Material: PBMCs or T cells enriched from blood (not recorded which). These receptor sequences come from a man aged 25 to 40 with acute COVID-19.

This clone was detected only once. This sequence joins TRBV7-8 and TRBJ1-1; 7 bases align to TRBD1. Looked up from germline, CDR1 is SGHVS and CDR2 is FQNEAQ. J lost 4 bases, V lost 2 bases, and 4 bases had no gene match. The CDR3 extends over 14 amino acids. CDR3 sequence reads: CASSLQGGTTEAFF. The CDR3 bases are TGTGCCAGCAGCTTACAGGGGGGTACCACTGAAGCTTTCTTT.

The chain couples TRBV30 to TRBJ2-1, with 10 bases lining up with TRBD2. J lost 5 bases, V lost 0 bases, and 13 bases had no gene match. The CDR3 covers 18 residues. Per germline, CDR1 GTSNPN and CDR2 SVGIG (reference sequence). The CDR3 DNA reads as TGTGCCTGGAGTGTTGGCGTTAGCGGGAGGTCTACCAACAATGAGCAGTTCTTC. It specifies CAWSVGVSGRSTNNEQFF.

This clone has ten or more counts. This sequence joins TRBV12-5 and TRBJ2-7, with 8 bases aligning to TRBD1. Trimming at V came to 7 bases and at J to 3 bases, leaving 11 bases not matched to a gene. This CDR3 is built from 15 residues. Germline lookup yields CDR1 LGHNT and CDR2 FRNRAP. Here the CDR3 DNA reads TGTGCTAGTGCCCGTTCACAGGGGGTAAACTACGAGCAGTACGTC. It yields the protein CASARSQGVNYEQYV.

The chain joins TRBV20-1 to TRBJ2-2; the D is unclear. With 6 bases removed from V and 5 bases from J, the gap between germline ends came to 7 bases. The CDR3 length is 11 residues. The germline CDR1 and CDR2 sequences are DFQATT and SNEGSKA (reference sequence). The CDR3 loop is CSAPKTGELFF. The CDR3 bases are TGCAGTGCCCCCAAAACCGGGGAGCTGTTTTTT.

V usage is TRBV19 and J usage is TRBJ2-3; 9 bases are a match to TRBD2. This CDR3 has 18 amino acids. The V gene end was trimmed by 5 bases and the J gene end by 4 bases; junction bases not matched to a gene: 16. Germline V CDR1 and CDR2: LNHDA, SQIVND (reference sequence). The CDR3 is CASSPSVGRGGRSDTQYF. For the CDR3, the DNA is TGTGCCAGTAGTCCCTCCGTGGGGCGGGGGGGCCGATCAGATACGCAGTATTTT. The whole variable domain, filled in from reference TRBV19 and TRBJ2-3, reads DGGITQSPKYLFRKEGQNVTLSCEQNLNHDAMYWYRQDPGQGLRLIYYSQIVNDFQKGDIAEGYSVSREKKESFPLTVTSAQKNPTAFYLCASSPSVGRGGRSDTQYFGPGTRLTVL.

CDR3 coding DNA: TGTGCCACCAGTAAGCGGGGAGAACCTAACTATGGCTACACCTTC. It encodes CATSKRGEPNYGYTF. The chain employs TRBV24-1 and TRBJ1-2; D call uncertain. Germline CDR1 KGHDR, CDR2 SFDVKD. The V end was cut by 6 bases, the J end by 0 bases, with 13 bases between. The CDR3 loop spans 15 amino acids.

The J gene is TRBJ1-6, the V gene TRBV28; D perhaps matches TRBD1 (5 bases). Trimming took 10 bases from V and 8 from J, leaving 15 bases between them. CDR1 and CDR2 from the germline V gene are MDHEN and SYDVKM. This CDR3 contains 13 residues. The CDR3 sequence is CATKRGMDSPLHF. The CDR3 DNA reads as TGTGCCACCAAGCGGGGGATGGATTCACCCCTCCACTTT.

J is TRBJ1-1 and V is TRBV15; 7 nucleotides line up with TRBD1. The CDR3 consists of 17 residues. Losses at the gene ends were 2 bases for V and 2 bases for J; bases not matched to a gene: 11. Germline V gene sequence: CDR1 LNHNV, CDR2 YYDKDF (reference sequence). The CDR3 DNA sequence: TGTGCCACCAGCAGACAGGGGGTACCTGTGAGTAACACTGAAGCTTTCTTT. Translated: CATSRQGVPVSNTEAFF.

V and J are TRBV12-3 or TRBV12-4 and TRBJ2-2; perhaps TRBD2 as D (5 bases). With 6 bases removed from V and 5 bases from J, the gap between germline ends came to 10 bases. The CDR3 contains 13 residues. In nucleotides, the CDR3 is TGTGCCAGCAGATACCGGGAAACCGGGGAGCTGTTTTTT. It encodes CASRYRETGELFF.

V gene TRBV3-1 (or the pseudogene TRBV3-2) combines with J gene TRBJ2-3, with TRBD1 matching 9 bases. Unmatched junction bases numbered 6, after V lost 7 bases and J lost 7 bases. CDR3 length: 13 residues. The germline CDR1 and CDR2 sequences are LGHDT and YNNKEL (reference sequence). CDR3 nucleotide sequence: TGTGCCAGCAAGAGGGACAGGGAGAATACGCAGTATTTT. The encoded protein is CASKRDRENTQYF.

Only one count was recorded for this clone. The chain combines TRBV18 with TRBJ1-4, with TRBD1 matching 9 bases. Germline loops: CDR1 KGHSH, CDR2 LQKENI. With 4 bases clipped from V and 8 bases from J, the junction kept 5 bases outside the gene matches. The CDR3 runs to 14 residues. For the CDR3, the DNA is TGTGCCAGCTCACGGACAGGGACAGGGGAAAAACTGTTTTTT. Amino acid sequence: CASSRTGTGEKLFF.

The chain joins TRBV5-6 to TRBJ1-2; no definite D call. This CDR3 comprises 13 residues. The ends were cut back, 5 bases at V and 4 bases at J, with 12 bases in the middle. The V gene's germline CDR1 is SGHDT and CDR2 YYEEEE. CDR3 protein: CASRSGPSYGYTF. The CDR3, as DNA: TGTGCCAGCAGGTCTGGGCCTTCCTATGGCTACACCTTC.

A few counts support this clone. The chain joins TRBV5-1 to TRBJ2-2; perhaps TRBD1 as D (5 bases). The CDR3 loop spans 16 amino acids. V was trimmed by 2 bases and J by 6 bases, leaving 17 bases between them. Per the germline V gene, CDR1 is SGHRS and CDR2 is YFSETQ. DNA for the CDR3: TGCGCCAGCAGCTTAGACTTAGGGGCTGGGGCCGGGGAGCTGTTTTTT. It is translated as CASSLDLGAGAGELFF.